This is a list of T cell receptor beta chains from one sample in a study of shared clonotypes between healthy human individuals. The repertoire was sequenced with immunoSEQ multiplex PCR; TCRdb's copy has only in-frame clones and lacks some. The table includes 85,000 to 100,000 clones, roughly three quarters detected once. Sequencing input: memory CD8+ T cells sorted from blood. The origin of the receptors is a man younger than 40 in good health. CDR3s include the opening cysteine and the closing phenylalanine or tryptophan. The order of the fields is D gene, clone size, J gene, V gene, CDR3 DNA, CDR3 protein. D genes are given only for firm matches. Part of the rows lack a size; the others show once, few, many or a class for expanded clones.

>NA|NA|TRBJ2-1|TRBV7-8
TGTGCCAGCAGTCCTGGCTCCTACAATGAGCAGTTCTTC
CASSPGSYNEQFF
>NA|NA|TRBJ2-3|TRBV15
TGTGCCACCAGCAGAGGGGCAGGGGACACAGATACGCAGTATTTT
CATSRGAGDTDTQYF
>NA|once|TRBJ2-7|TRBV7-4
TGTGCCAGCAGCTTAGACGGGACTGTTAAACCCACCTTC
CASSLDGTVKPTF
>TRBD2|NA|TRBJ2-7|TRBV14
TGTGCCAGCAGCCCTTTCTTTCTAGCGGGAATACCACGTACTAACCCATTCTACGAGCAGTACTTC
CASSPFFLAGIPRTNPFYEQYF
>TRBD2|NA|TRBJ2-1|TRBV10-3
TGTGCCATCAGCGACGGGACTAACAACTACAATGAGCAGTTCTTC
CAISDGTNNYNEQFF
>NA|NA|TRBJ1-3|TRBV28
TGTGCCAGCCACACAGGGAGGGTAGGAAACACCATATATTTT
CASHTGRVGNTIYF
>NA|NA|TRBJ2-1|TRBV7-8
TGTGCCAGCAGCTTACTTATTCGGGGACTGTACAATGAGCAGTTCTTC
CASSLLIRGLYNEQFF
>NA|NA|TRBJ2-1|TRBV27
TGTGCCAGCAGTTTAATGGCCACCTACAATGAGCAGTTCTTC
CASSLMATYNEQFF
>NA|NA|TRBJ2-7|TRBV15
TGTGCCACCAGCAGAGTGGCTTTGGGAGGCGAGCAGTACTTC
CATSRVALGGEQYF
>NA|NA|TRBJ2-6|TRBV6-6
TGTGCCAGCGGTGCTGGGGCCAACGTCCTGACTTTC
CASGAGANVLTF
>NA|NA|TRBJ2-7|TRBV5-8
TGTGCCAGCAGCTACCCTAGCTCCTACGAGCAGTACTTC
CASSYPSSYEQYF
>NA|NA|TRBJ2-3|TRBV7-9
TGTGCCAGCAGCCTTAGCACAGATACGCAGTATTTT
CASSLSTDTQYF
>TRBD2|NA|TRBJ2-2|TRBV6-1
TGTGCCAGCATGGTGGGCGGGAGAAGCGCCGGGGAGCTGTTTTTT
CASMVGGRSAGELFF
>TRBD2|NA|TRBJ2-2|TRBV5-4
TGTGCCAGCAGCTTGACTAGCGGGAGCCAACCCGGGGAGCTGTTTTTT
CASSLTSGSQPGELFF
>NA|NA|TRBJ2-3|TRBV27
TGTGCCAGCACCTCAGGGGATACGCAGTATTTT
CASTSGDTQYF
>NA|NA|TRBJ2-7|TRBV5-4
TGTGCCAGCAGCTCCGACGTCTACGAGCAGTACTTC
CASSSDVYEQYF
>TRBD1|once|TRBJ2-3|TRBV28
TGTGCCAGCAGCACACGATTCCGGGACAGGGAGTCCCTCACAGATACGCAGTATTTT
CASSTRFRDRESLTDTQYF
>NA|NA|TRBJ1-4|TRBV4-1
TGCGCCAGCAGCCAAGCGGGTCGGGTTGGCGAAAAACTGTTTTTT
CASSQAGRVGEKLFF
>TRBD2|NA|TRBJ2-3|TRBV10-3
TGTGCCATCAGACCTAGCGGGGCAGACACAGATACGCAGTATTTT
CAIRPSGADTDTQYF
>NA|NA|TRBJ2-1|TRBV4-3
TGCGCCAGCAGCCAAGATCTCATGGGCGGTGAGCAGTTCTTC
CASSQDLMGGEQFF
>NA|NA|TRBJ1-1|TRBV2
TGTGCCAGCACCATGGGGGCGGGCACTGAAGCTTTCTTT
CASTMGAGTEAFF
>TRBD2|few|TRBJ2-3|TRBV2
TGTGCCAGCAGTCCAGGACTAGCGGGCGCAGGCACAGATACGCAGTATTTT
CASSPGLAGAGTDTQYF
>NA|NA|TRBJ1-4|TRBV2
TGTGCCAGCAGCCAGGACAGAACTAATGAAAAACTGTTTTTT
CASSQDRTNEKLFF
>TRBD2|NA|TRBJ2-2|TRBV19
TGTGCCAGTAGTAGGCTAGCGGAGCCAACCGGGGAGCTGTTTTTT
CASSRLAEPTGELFF
>NA|NA|TRBJ2-5|TRBV9
TGTGCCAGCAATCAGGGGCGGGTCTGGGAGACCCAGTACTTC
CASNQGRVWETQYF
>TRBD1|NA|TRBJ2-7|TRBV16
TGTGCCAGCAGCGCAGGACAGGCGCTGACCTACGAGCAGTACTTC
CASSAGQALTYEQYF
>NA|NA|TRBJ1-1|TRBV28
TGTGCCAGCACTTTCATGAACACTGAAGCTTTCTTT
CASTFMNTEAFF
>TRBD1|NA|TRBJ2-7|TRBV5-6
TGTGCCAGCAGCCCTTCCGGGACAGTATACAGGAGCTCCTACGAGCAGTACTTC
CASSPSGTVYRSSYEQYF
>NA|once|TRBJ1-2|TRBV5-6
TGTGCCAGCAGCTTGTACAACAGCCCGAGCTATGGCTACACCTTC
CASSLYNSPSYGYTF
>TRBD1|NA|TRBJ2-7|TRBV7-6
TGTGCCAGCAGCTTATGGACAGGGGGGCAGGACGAGCAGTACTTC
CASSLWTGGQDEQYF
>NA|few|TRBJ2-1|TRBV4-3
TGCGCCAGCAGCGAAAAGGCAGGGGAATCCTACAATGAGCAGTTCTTC
CASSEKAGESYNEQFF
>NA|NA|TRBJ2-1|TRBV6-6
TGTGCCAGCAGTTATCCCGGACACTTAGAGCAGTTCTTC
CASSYPGHLEQFF
>TRBD1|once|TRBJ1-4|TRBV28
TGTGCCAGCAGAATGGGACAGCTAAAACTGTTTTTT
CASRMGQLKLFF
>NA|NA|TRBJ2-7|TRBV5-1
TGCGCCAGCAGCTGGGATGGGACTCCTTCCTACGAGCAGTACTTC
CASSWDGTPSYEQYF